This TCR beta chain was found in a study of cytomegalovirus exposure and HLA in healthy donors. The PCR was carried out with 60 Vbeta primers and 13 Jbeta primers. Libraries were prepared by immunoSEQ multiplex PCR; TCRdb keeps only in-frame clonotypes and omits some of them. The sample shows 130,000 to 150,000 clones, about 73% of them seen only once. The sample holds a few counts of this clone. Sequenced sample: PBMCs. The sequence derives from a man aged 35 to 55 in good health and CMV-seropositive.

CDR3 sequence: CASSTVREKLFF. CDR3 coding DNA: TGTGCCAGTAGTACAGTACGCGAAAAACTGTTTTTT. V usage is TRBV19 and J usage is TRBJ1-4; D unclear. The ends were cut back, 4 bases at V and 8 bases at J, with 8 bases in the middle. CDR1 LNHDA and CDR2 SQIVND come from the germline V gene (reference sequence). The CDR3 sequence is 12 residues long.